This paragraph reports one T cell receptor (beta chain). The sample holds a few counts of this clonotype. The clone's antigen remains unknown. Base qualities were left out, and no much larger clone turns up one base away. TCRdb shows the sequencer as Illumina MiSeq. TRB rearrangements were amplified by multiplex PCR with BIOMED2 TRB-A/B primer pools. Illumina-compatible adapters and 7-nucleotide sample barcodes were attached to the amplicons through two consecutive PCRs. Phusion HS II polymerase was used for all library PCRs. Amplicons were purified from gel with the NucleoSpin Gel and PCR Clean-up kit, quantified on Qubit, and pooled at 3.5 to 4.5 nM. Amplicon pool quality was checked on an Agilent 2100 Bioanalyzer before Illumina next-generation sequencing. The original methods were these. Annotation of TRB rearrangements was done in MiXCR 3.0.8 with the default MiXCR reference library. Sequences with fewer than 2 reads and non-productive reads were filtered out, and every unique CDR3 nucleotide sequence was treated as a single clone. Clonality, diversity, richness and V-J gene usage were computed in R 3.5.1. TCR clustering by CDR3 similarity used GLIPH2, with generation probabilities calculated by OLGA. Only GLIPH2 clusters containing at least four unique TCR clonotypes present in at least three individuals were kept. TCRdb itself trimmed the public reads at Q25 with fastp, ran MiXCR and retained productive beta chains. Here each entry gathers all rows of one CDR3 protein and keeps the most common genes and DNA. The V and J calls reflect TCRdb's pipeline rather than the authors' work. Recorded for this sample are 7,700 or so distinct CDR3 sequences; about 30% of them occurred a single time. The ten largest clonotypes hold 17% of the sample.

The data are from a study of T and B cells in COVID-19 patients (dated by TCRdb to 2019 to 2021). Looking at the study overall: Using TRB and IGH repertoire sequencing of peripheral blood, the study characterized adaptive immunity in COVID-19 patients who had active infection or had recovered. A recovered cohort included more than 15 patients who provided approximately 20 samples, and most of these patients had mild to moderate COVID-19 treated on an outpatient basis. The recovered cohort had a median age of around 30 years, compared with 65 to 80 years in the active-infection cohort. In the active-infection cohort, about 65% of the 20 patients were critically ill and required mechanical ventilation or ECMO. Of the approximately 22 patients in the active-infection cohort, some 17 had comorbidities associated with unfavorable COVID-19 outcome. Over 7 million TCR sequences were analysed from a TCR and BCR sequence repository that comprised roughly 38 patients and 69 time points. Because samples were available both during active disease and after recovery, a couple of patients were counted in both the recovered and the active cohorts. For the repertoire analyses, the comparison was an age-matched reference group of roughly 40 healthy donors who were negative for COVID-19 antibodies. As many as 9 follow-up blood samples were taken per patient, and some of the samples covered different disease stages within the same individual.

CDR1 and CDR2 were assigned from the germline V gene (reference sequence) as MNHEY and SMNVEV. V lost 3 bases and J lost 5 bases; the stretch between them is 16 bases long. Measured from the cysteine to the phenylalanine, the CDR3 is 15 residues long. CDR3 DNA only is kept here, 45 bases in frame from base 1. Genomic DNA extracted from blood was used in amounts of about 250-550 ng for amplification of TRB repertoires. What the work shows at the level of the full study, not this receptor alone: Few blood samples were available from mildly ill patients while symptoms were present or from severe cases at early time points. Specific T cell subsets (CD4+/Treg/CD8+) and sorted SARS-CoV-2-responsive or tetramer+ T cells had not yet been sequenced, and these experiments were ongoing. Strongly skewed TRBV/TRBJ gene usage was reported in patients with COVID-19. The cohort was judged too small for assessing how HLA contributes to COVID-19 susceptibility or severity. The reported TCR clusters were stated to require prospective validation before clinical use. During active COVID-19 the TRB repertoires were highly clonal, but at recovery diversity and richness rose above the levels seen in healthy donors. The recovered cohort had 2,400 or so exclusive TCR clusters, including over 30 low-pGen clusters.

Rearrangement joined TRBV27 to TRBJ1-2, and possibly TRBD1, on 6 matching bases. This sequence was found in a human donor with active COVID-19. Sequencing used blood. For the CDR3, the sequence is CASSLAGTNLYGYTF. The nucleotide sequence is given as TGTGCCAGCAGTTTGGCTGGGACAAACCTGTATGGCTACACCTTC.